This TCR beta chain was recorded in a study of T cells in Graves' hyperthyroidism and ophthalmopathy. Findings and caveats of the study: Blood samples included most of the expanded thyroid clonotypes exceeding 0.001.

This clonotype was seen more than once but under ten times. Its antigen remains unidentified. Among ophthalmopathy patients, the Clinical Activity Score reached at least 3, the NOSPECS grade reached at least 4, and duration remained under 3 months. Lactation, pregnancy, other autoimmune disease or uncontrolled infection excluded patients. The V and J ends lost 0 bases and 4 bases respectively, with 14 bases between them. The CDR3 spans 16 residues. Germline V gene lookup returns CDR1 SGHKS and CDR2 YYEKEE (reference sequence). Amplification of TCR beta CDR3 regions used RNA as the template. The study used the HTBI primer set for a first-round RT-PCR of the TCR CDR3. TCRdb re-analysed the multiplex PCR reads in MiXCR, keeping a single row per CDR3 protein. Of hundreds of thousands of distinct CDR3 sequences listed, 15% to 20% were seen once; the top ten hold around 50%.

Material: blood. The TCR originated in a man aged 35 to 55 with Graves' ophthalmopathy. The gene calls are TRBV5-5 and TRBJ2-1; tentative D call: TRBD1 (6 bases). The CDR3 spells CASSLGVQGPYNEQFF. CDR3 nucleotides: TGTGCCAGCAGCTTGGGGGTGCAGGGGCCTTACAATGAGCAGTTCTTC.